These 2 T cell receptor beta chains originate from one sample sequenced in a study of neurological immune-mediated disorders. TCRdb used MiXCR to reprocess the 5' RACE reads, holding one entry per CDR3 protein. The sample yields 50,000 to 60,000 distinct CDR3 sequences, roughly 17% seen once. The sequencing input was PBMCs. The source of these receptors is a man aged 55 to 70 in good health.

Here the CDR3 DNA reads TGTGCCATCAGTGAGAGGCAGCAAGAGACCCAGTACTTC. Translation: CAISERQQETQYF. The genes are TRBV10-3 and TRBJ2-5; no definite D call. The germline V gene has CDR1 ENHRY and CDR2 SYGVKD. The CDR3 loop spans 13 amino acids. V shed 2 bases and J shed 2 bases, with 6 bases lying between them.

This clonotype was detected ten times or more. The CDR3 spells CSARVPSGSSYNEQFF. The CDR3 nucleotides read TGCAGTGCTAGAGTACCTAGCGGGAGCTCCTACAATGAGCAGTTCTTC. This chain links TRBV20-1 with TRBJ2-1; 10 positions agree with TRBD2. With 1 base clipped from V and 0 bases from J, the junction kept 3 bases outside the gene matches. Germline CDR1 reads DFQATT; CDR2 reads SNEGSKA (reference sequence). The CDR3 totals 16 residues.